The entry below gives a single T cell receptor (beta chain) sequence along with its context. Its antigen is unknown. This sample is part of a study of T cell responses to AZD1222 COVID-19 vaccine. Points from the study as a whole: Clonal diversity was possibly underestimated, and white British individuals and females predominated among donors. Baseline seropositives among AZD1222 recipients totaled only five or six. Without day 14 samples, only post-peak T cell repertoires were studied.

Repertoires were generated with immunoSEQ multiplex PCR, while TCRdb's copy carries only in-frame clones and drops some. The data contain approximately 90,000 clones, approximately 90% of them singletons. CDR1 and CDR2 (germline): KGHSH, LQKENI. V was cut by 3 bases and J by 8 bases, with 11 bases left in between. CDR3 size: 13 residues. The TCR sequence derives from an adult who received the AZD1222 COVID-19 vaccine. Sequencing used peripheral blood, obtained 28 days after the second AZD1222 dose. The rearrangement links TRBV18 to TRBJ1-3, with D uncertain. Here the CDR3 reads CASSPRRYDTIYF. CDR3 DNA: TGTGCCAGCTCACCGAGGCGGTACGACACCATATATTTT.